The 15 T cell receptor beta chains below were found in one sample sequenced in a study of blood T cell repertoires in COVID-19. TCRdb's table, derived via immunoSEQ multiplex PCR, lists solely in-frame clones and lacks some. The sample holds tens of thousands of clones, approximately 80% seen once. Sample: peripheral blood. The receptors come from a human donor in a cohort sampled during active COVID-19.

This chain uses TRBV19 with TRBJ1-3, with D possibly TRBD1 on 5 matching bases. The CDR3 length is 14 residues. Germline V gene data show CDR1 as LNHDA and CDR2 as SQIVND (reference sequence). The V and J ends lost 0 bases and 2 bases respectively, with 5 bases between them. The CDR3 spells CASSIEGPGNTIYF. CDR3 DNA: TGTGCCAGTAGTATAGAGGGGCCTGGAAACACCATATATTTT.

This chain links TRBV5-1 with TRBJ2-2; TRBD1 matches at 9 bases. Germline lookup yields CDR1 SGHRS and CDR2 YFSETQ. The V gene end was trimmed by 5 bases and the J gene end by 4 bases; junction bases not matched to a gene: 6. This CDR3 region has 15 residues. The CDR3 loop reads CASRRGQGATGELFF. The DNA of the CDR3 is TGCGCCAGCAGGAGGGGACAGGGAGCCACCGGGGAGCTGTTTTTT.

The CDR3 loop reads CASSVGGYSYNEQFF. CDR3 sequence (DNA): TGTGCCAGCAGCGTAGGCGGGTACTCCTACAATGAGCAGTTCTTC. The genes are TRBV9 and TRBJ2-1, with D perhaps TRBD2 (5 bases). This CDR3 region has 15 residues. The V and J ends lost 0 bases and 0 bases respectively, with 7 bases between them. Germline CDR1 reads SGDLS; CDR2 reads YYNGEE. The complete variable domain, with remaining parts taken from reference TRBV9 and TRBJ2-1, reads DSGVTQTPKHLITATGQRVTLRCSPRSGDLSVYWYQQSLDQGLQFLIQYYNGEERAKGNILERFSAQQFPDLHSELNLSSLELGDSALYFCASSVGGYSYNEQFFGPGTRLTVL.

This sequence joins TRBV3-1 (or the pseudogene TRBV3-2) and TRBJ2-3; 8 bases are a match to TRBD2. This CDR3 region has 15 residues. J gave up 4 bases and V 1 base, and 4 bases lay outside the gene matches. Germline values: CDR1 LGHDT, CDR2 YNNKEL (reference sequence). The chain's CDR3 is CASSQVGRAADTQYF. The CDR3 nucleotides are TGTGCCAGCAGCCAAGTCGGGAGGGCTGCAGATACGCAGTATTTT.

V and J are TRBV11-2 and TRBJ2-7; 8 positions match TRBD1. Losses at the gene ends were 5 bases for V and 6 bases for J; bases not matched to a gene: 15. This CDR3 has 16 residues. The germline CDR1 and CDR2 sequences are SGHAT and FQNNGV. The CDR3 region has the DNA TGTGCCAGCAGCCCGACCCAGTGGCAGGGGGCTCGCGAGCAGTACTTC. The encoded protein is CASSPTQWQGAREQYF. The full variable domain, rest sourced from reference TRBV11-2 and TRBJ2-7, is EAGVAQSPRYKIIEKRQSVAFWCNPISGHATLYWYQQILGQGPKLLIQFQNNGVVDDSQLPKDRFSAERLKGVDSTLKIQPAKLEDSAVYLCASSPTQWQGAREQYFGPGTRLTVT.

The J gene is TRBJ2-7, the V gene TRBV5-1; TRBD2 might be the D (6 bases). The CDR3 loop spans 15 amino acids. Trimming took off 0 bases at V and 3 bases at J, with 13 bases between the two ends. Per the germline V gene, CDR1 is SGHRS and CDR2 is YFSETQ. This CDR3 reads CASSLDPGSNYEQYF. The CDR3 DNA sequence: TGCGCCAGCAGCTTGGACCCCGGGAGTAACTACGAGCAGTACTTC.

This rearrangement joins TRBV10-3 to TRBJ1-2, with TRBD1 identical over 7 bases. The germline V gene has CDR1 ENHRY and CDR2 SYGVKD. V shed 10 bases and J 3 bases; nucleotides not matched to a gene: 8. The CDR3 consists of 13 residues. The CDR3 is CATSTGKDYGYTF. CDR3 nucleotides: TGTGCCACCTCGACAGGGAAGGACTATGGCTACACCTTC.

The V gene is TRBV7-3, the J gene TRBJ1-1; D is possibly TRBD1 (5 bases). The ends were cut back, 6 bases at V and 1 base at J, with 12 bases in the middle. The CDR3 length is 14 residues. Germline CDR1 and CDR2: SGHTA and FQGTGA. CDR3 sequence (DNA): TGTGCCAGCAGGCCGGGGGACTCGAACACTGAAGCTTTCTTT. It specifies CASRPGDSNTEAFF.

J is TRBJ1-2 and V is TRBV6-2 or TRBV6-3; 7 nucleotides align to TRBD1. The CDR3 runs 15 residues. Trimming removed 2 bases from V and 6 bases from J; junction bases left unmatched: 9. Germline CDR1 and CDR2: MNHEY and SVGEGT. CDR3 in amino acids: CASSYTRTGGDGYTF. The CDR3 DNA follows: TGTGCCAGCAGTTACACGAGGACAGGCGGGGATGGCTACACCTTC.

This rearrangement joins TRBV30 to TRBJ1-2, with a possible D match to TRBD1 (5 bases). CDR3 length: 12 residues. V lost 2 bases and J lost 10, with 14 bases in between. Per the germline V gene, CDR1 is GTSNPN and CDR2 is SVGIG (reference sequence). CDR3 nucleotide sequence: TGTGCCTGGAGTCCCTGGACAACGCTCTACACCTTC. The encoded protein is CAWSPWTTLYTF.

This chain connects TRBV10-3 to TRBJ2-3, with no clear D. V was trimmed by 4 bases and J by 4 bases, leaving 3 bases between them. CDR3 length: 11 amino acids. CDR1 and CDR2 from the germline V gene are ENHRY and SYGVKD. CDR3 coding DNA: TGTGCCATCAGTGCCTCAGATACGCAGTATTTT. The encoded protein is CAISASDTQYF.

The V and J genes are TRBV5-6 and TRBJ2-7, with D possibly matching TRBD2 (6 bases). This CDR3 has 15 residues. CDR1 is SGHDT, CDR2 YYEEEE, per germline. Trimming stripped 2 bases from V and 1 base from J, with 13 bases between. The DNA of the CDR3 is TGTGCCAGCAGCTTTGGGTTAGCGGCATCCTACGAGCAGTACTTC. It codes for CASSFGLAASYEQYF.

The V call is TRBV5-1, the J call TRBJ1-1; no firm D call. Germline V CDR1 and CDR2: SGHRS, YFSETQ. Trimming took 3 bases from V and 7 from J, leaving 13 bases between them. This CDR3 has 13 amino acids. DNA of the CDR3: TGCGCCAGCAGCTGGACGGGGTCAAATGAAGCTTTCTTT. Amino acid sequence: CASSWTGSNEAFF.

The chain is built from TRBV19 and TRBJ2-3, with TRBD2 as a possible D gene (7 bases). The germline V gene has CDR1 LNHDA and CDR2 SQIVND (reference sequence). CDR3 size: 14 residues. V was clipped by 4 bases and J by 4 bases, with 12 bases between them. The CDR3 DNA follows: TGTGCCAGTAGTACCGGGGGGCTAGCAGATACGCAGTATTTT. Protein product: CASSTGGLADTQYF.

The CDR3 is CASSMRANYGYTF. The CDR3 bases are TGTGCCAGTAGTATGAGGGCTAACTATGGCTACACCTTC. This rearrangement joins TRBV19 to TRBJ1-2; D gene ambiguous. The CDR3 has 13 residues. Germline values: CDR1 LNHDA, CDR2 SQIVND (reference sequence). Trimming cost V 3 bases and J 0 bases, with 5 bases left between them.